This record concerns one TCR beta chain sequence. In the same sample, other DNA sequences code for this CDR3. These data come from a study of blood T cell repertoires in COVID-19. As for the study in general: Samples came from the United States, Italy and Spain, spanning acute and convalescent COVID-19. The analysed material was cDNA or gDNA that came from T cells, B-cell-depleted T cells, or PBMCs.

The CDR3 runs 15 residues. With 5 bases removed from V and 2 bases from J, the gap between germline ends came to 15 bases. CDR1 is SGHTA and CDR2 is FQGNSA in the germline V gene. TCRdb keeps only in-frame clones here, not all; method: immunoSEQ multiplex PCR. The sample has about 300,000 clones, 85% to 90% seen once. Sequencing was carried out using peripheral blood. The J gene is TRBJ1-2, the V gene TRBV7-2; maybe TRBD1 (6 bases). The clonotype originates from a woman aged 45-65 years with COVID-19, enrolled during active disease. CDR3: CASSLDPQGNYGYTF. The DNA of the CDR3 is TGTGCCAGCAGCCTGGACCCTCAGGGGAACTATGGCTACACCTTC.